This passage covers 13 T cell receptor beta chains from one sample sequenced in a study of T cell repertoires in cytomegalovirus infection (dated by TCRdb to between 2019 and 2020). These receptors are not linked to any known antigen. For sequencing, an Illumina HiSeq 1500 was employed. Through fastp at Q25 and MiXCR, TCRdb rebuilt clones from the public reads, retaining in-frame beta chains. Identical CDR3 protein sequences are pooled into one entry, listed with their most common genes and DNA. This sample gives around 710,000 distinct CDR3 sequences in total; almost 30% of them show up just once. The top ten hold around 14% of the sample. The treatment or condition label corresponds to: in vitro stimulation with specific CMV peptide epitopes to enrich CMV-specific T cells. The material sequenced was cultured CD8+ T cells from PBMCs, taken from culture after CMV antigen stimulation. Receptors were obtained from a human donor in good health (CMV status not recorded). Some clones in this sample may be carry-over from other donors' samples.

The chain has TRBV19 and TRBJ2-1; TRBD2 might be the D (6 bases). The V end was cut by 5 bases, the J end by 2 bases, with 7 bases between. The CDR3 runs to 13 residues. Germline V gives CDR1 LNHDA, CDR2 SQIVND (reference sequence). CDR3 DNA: TGTGCCAGTAGTTGGGGGGCCTACAATGAGCAGTTCTTC. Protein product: CASSWGAYNEQFF.

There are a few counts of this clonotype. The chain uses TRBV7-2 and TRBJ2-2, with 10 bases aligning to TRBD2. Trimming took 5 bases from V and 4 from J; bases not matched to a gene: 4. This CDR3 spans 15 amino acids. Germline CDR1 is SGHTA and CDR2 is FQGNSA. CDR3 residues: CASSHTSGVTGELFF. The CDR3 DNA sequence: TGTGCCAGCAGCCATACTAGCGGGGTCACCGGGGAGCTGTTTTTT.

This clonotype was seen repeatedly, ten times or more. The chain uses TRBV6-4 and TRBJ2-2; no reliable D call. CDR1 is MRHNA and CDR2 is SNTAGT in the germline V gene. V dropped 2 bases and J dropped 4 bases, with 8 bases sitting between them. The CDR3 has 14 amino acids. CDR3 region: CASSDDLFTGELFF. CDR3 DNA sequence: TGTGCCAGCAGTGACGACTTGTTCACCGGGGAGCTGTTTTTT.

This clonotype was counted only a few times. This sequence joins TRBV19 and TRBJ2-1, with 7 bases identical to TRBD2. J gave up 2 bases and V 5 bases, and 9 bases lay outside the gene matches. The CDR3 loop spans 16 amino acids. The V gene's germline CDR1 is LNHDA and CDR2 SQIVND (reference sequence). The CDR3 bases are TGTGCCAGTAGTTCAGCCGGGGGGATTCCCTACAATGAGCAGTTCTTC. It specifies CASSSAGGIPYNEQFF. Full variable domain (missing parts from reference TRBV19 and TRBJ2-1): DGGITQSPKYLFRKEGQNVTLSCEQNLNHDAMYWYRQDPGQGLRLIYYSQIVNDFQKGDIAEGYSVSREKKESFPLTVTSAQKNPTAFYLCASSSAGGIPYNEQFFGPGTRLTVL.

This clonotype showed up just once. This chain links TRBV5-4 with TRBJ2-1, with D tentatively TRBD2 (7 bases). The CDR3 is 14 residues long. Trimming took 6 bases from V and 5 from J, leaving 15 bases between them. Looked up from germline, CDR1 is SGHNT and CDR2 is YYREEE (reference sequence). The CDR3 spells CASTLGGDHNEQFF. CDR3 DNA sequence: TGTGCCAGCACCCTAGGGGGGGATCACAATGAGCAGTTCTTC.

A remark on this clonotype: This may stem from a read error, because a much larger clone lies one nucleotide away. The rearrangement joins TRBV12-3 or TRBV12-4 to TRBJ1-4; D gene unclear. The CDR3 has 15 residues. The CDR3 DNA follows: TGTGCCAGCAGCCCGACACCCGGCCGGAATGAAAAACTGTATTTT. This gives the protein CASSPTPGRNEKLYF.

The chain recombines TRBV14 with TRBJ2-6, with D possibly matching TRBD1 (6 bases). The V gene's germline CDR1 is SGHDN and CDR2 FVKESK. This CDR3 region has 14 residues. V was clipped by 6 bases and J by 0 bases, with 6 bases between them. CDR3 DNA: TGTGCCAGCAGGGGACACTCTGGGGCCAACGTCCTGACTTTC. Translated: CASRGHSGANVLTF.

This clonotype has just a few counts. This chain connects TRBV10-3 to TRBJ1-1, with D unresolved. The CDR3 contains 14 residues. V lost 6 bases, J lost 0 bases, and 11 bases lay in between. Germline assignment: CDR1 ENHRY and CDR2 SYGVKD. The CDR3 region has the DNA TGTGCCATCAGCCCGAGGGCCATGAACACTGAAGCTTTCTTT. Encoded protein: CAISPRAMNTEAFF.

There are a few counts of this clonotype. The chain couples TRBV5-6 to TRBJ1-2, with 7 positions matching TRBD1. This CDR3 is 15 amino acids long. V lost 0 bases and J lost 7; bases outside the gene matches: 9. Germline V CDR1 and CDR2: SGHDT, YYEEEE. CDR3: CASSLGQGNIGGYTF. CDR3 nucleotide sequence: TGTGCCAGCAGCTTGGGACAGGGAAACATCGGTGGCTACACCTTC.

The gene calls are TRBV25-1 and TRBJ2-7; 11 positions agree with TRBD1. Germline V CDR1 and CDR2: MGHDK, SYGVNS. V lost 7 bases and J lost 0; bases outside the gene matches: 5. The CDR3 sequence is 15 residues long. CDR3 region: CASTWGQGDSYEQYV. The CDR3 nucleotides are TGTGCCAGCACTTGGGGACAGGGGGACTCCTACGAGCAGTACGTC.

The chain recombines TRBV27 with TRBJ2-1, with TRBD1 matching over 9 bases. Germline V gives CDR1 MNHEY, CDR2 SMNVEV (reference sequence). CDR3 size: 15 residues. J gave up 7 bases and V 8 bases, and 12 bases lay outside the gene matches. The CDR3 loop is CASQRGGTGLNEQFF. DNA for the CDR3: TGTGCCAGCCAAAGGGGCGGGACAGGGCTGAATGAGCAGTTCTTC.

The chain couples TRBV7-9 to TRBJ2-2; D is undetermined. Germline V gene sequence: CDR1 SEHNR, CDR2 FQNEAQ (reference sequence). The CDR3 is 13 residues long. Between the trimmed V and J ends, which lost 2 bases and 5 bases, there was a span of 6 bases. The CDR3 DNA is TGTGCCAGCAGCTTATGGGAAACCGGGGAGCTGTTTTTT. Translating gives CASSLWETGELFF.

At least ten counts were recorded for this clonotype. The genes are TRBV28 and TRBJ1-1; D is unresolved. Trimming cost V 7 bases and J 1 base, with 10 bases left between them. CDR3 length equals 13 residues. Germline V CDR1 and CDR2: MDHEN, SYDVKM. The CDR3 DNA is TGTGCCAGCACCTCCCATGCGAACACTGAAGCTTTCTTT. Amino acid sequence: CASTSHANTEAFF. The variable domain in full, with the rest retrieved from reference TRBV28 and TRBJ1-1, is DVKVTQSSRYLVKRTGEKVFLECVQDMDHENMFWYRQDPGLGLRLIYFSYDVKMKEKGDIPEGYSVSREKKERFSLILESASTNQTSMYLCASTSHANTEAFFGQGTRLTVV.